This T cell receptor (beta chain) was sequenced for a study of CD8 T cells in ankylosing spondylitis. Study-wide points: Some of the motif variants had earlier been found in reactive arthritis patients' fluid and blood. Apparently characteristic of ankylosing spondylitis blood was a TCR beta motif (roughly eight highly homologous variants).

The V end lost 6 bases, the J end lost 7 bases, and 10 bases lay between the germline ends. The CDR3 contains 11 residues. Germline V CDR1 and CDR2: MDHEN, SYDVKM. There are a few counts of this clonotype. What it recognizes is unknown. TCRdb independently ran MiXCR on the 5' RACE reads; one entry per CDR3 protein. This sample has roughly 400,000 distinct CDR3 sequences, with under 25% found just once. Sequencing used blood, either unsorted or a sorted T cell fraction (not recorded which). J is TRBJ2-7 and V is TRBV28; D gene unclear. This clonotype originated in a male donor with ankylosing spondylitis. The CDR3 DNA follows: TGTGCCAGCAGCACCCAACGGGAGCAGTACTTC. Its protein product is CASSTQREQYF.